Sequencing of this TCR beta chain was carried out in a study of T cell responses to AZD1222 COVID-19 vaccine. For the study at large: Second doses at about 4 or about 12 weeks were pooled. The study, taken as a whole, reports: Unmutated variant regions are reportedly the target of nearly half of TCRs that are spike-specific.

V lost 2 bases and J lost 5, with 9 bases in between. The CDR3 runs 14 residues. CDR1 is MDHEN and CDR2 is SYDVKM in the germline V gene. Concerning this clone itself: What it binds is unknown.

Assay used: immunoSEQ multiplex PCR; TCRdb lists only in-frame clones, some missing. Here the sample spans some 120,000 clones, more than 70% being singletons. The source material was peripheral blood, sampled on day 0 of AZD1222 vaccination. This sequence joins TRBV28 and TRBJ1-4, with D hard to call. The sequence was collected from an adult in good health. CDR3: CASSLQQLNEKLFF. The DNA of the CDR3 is TGTGCCAGCAGTTTACAGCAGTTGAATGAAAAACTGTTTTTT.